The 29 T cell receptor beta chains given below trace back to one sample, sequenced in a study of blood T cell repertoires in COVID-19. TCRdb's copy holds only in-frame clones and misses some; the assay was immunoSEQ multiplex PCR. The sample lists 60,000 or so clones; around 88% were seen once. Specimen: peripheral blood. These receptors were obtained from a man aged 60-69 years with acute or convalescent COVID-19.

The genes are TRBV6-1 and TRBJ1-3, with no clear D. This CDR3 is built from 15 residues. The germline V gene encodes CDR1 MNHNS and CDR2 SASEGT. V lost 0 bases, J lost 0 bases, and 6 bases lay in between. The chain's CDR3 is CASSEARYSGNTIYF. As DNA, the CDR3 is TGTGCCAGCAGTGAAGCGCGATACTCTGGAAACACCATATATTTT.

The genes are TRBV9 and TRBJ2-6, with 11 bases aligning to TRBD2. The germline V gene encodes CDR1 SGDLS and CDR2 YYNGEE. V trimming: 4 bases; J trimming: 1 base; junction bases outside the gene matches: 4. CDR3 length: 17 amino acids. This CDR3 is CASSPSSGGSGANVLTF. CDR3 nucleotides: TGTGCCAGCAGCCCCTCTAGCGGGGGGTCTGGGGCCAACGTCCTGACTTTC.

A single count supports this clone. The chain is built from TRBV18 and TRBJ2-7; 8 bases agree with TRBD2. Germline V gene sequence: CDR1 KGHSH, CDR2 LQKENI. The trim removed 5 bases at V and 5 bases at J, leaving 5 bases unmatched. This CDR3 region has 13 residues. CDR3 DNA sequence: TGTGCCAGCTCAATTATACTAGCGGACGAGCAGTACTTC. It specifies CASSIILADEQYF.

This rearrangement joins TRBV7-2 to TRBJ1-5; 8 bases map to TRBD1. CDR3 length: 15 residues. The junction had 5 bases not matched to a gene; V was cut back by 1 base and J by 6 bases. The V gene's germline CDR1 is SGHTA and CDR2 FQGNSA. The CDR3 bases are TGTGCCAGCAGCTTAGGGCAGGGGGCGGGTCAGCCCCAGCATTTT. Translating gives CASSLGQGAGQPQHF.

The CDR3 protein is CASTSRINQPQHF. The CDR3 coding sequence is TGTGCCAGCACCTCGAGAATCAATCAGCCCCAGCATTTT. The V call is TRBV28, the J call TRBJ1-5; D is uncertain. The CDR3 consists of 13 residues. V was pared by 7 bases and J by 3 bases, with 10 bases between. Germline CDR1 MDHEN, CDR2 SYDVKM.

The J gene is TRBJ2-1, the V gene TRBV7-9; no reliable D call. Germline CDR1 is SEHNR and CDR2 is FQNEAQ (reference sequence). Trimming cost V 5 bases and J 8 bases, with 10 bases left between them. This CDR3 contains 12 residues. CDR3 DNA: TGTGCCAGCAGCACGTCTAATCATGAGCAGTTCTTC. Translating it yields CASSTSNHEQFF.

In its sample, this clone was seen a few times. This chain uses TRBV3-1 (or the pseudogene TRBV3-2) with TRBJ1-6, with D unresolved. Germline V gene lookup returns CDR1 LGHDT and CDR2 YNNKEL (reference sequence). V dropped 4 bases and J dropped 4 bases, with 8 bases sitting between them. This CDR3 is 14 amino acids long. The CDR3 nucleotides read TGTGCCAGCAGCCCCAGTGTGTATAATTCACCCCTCCACTTT. This codes for CASSPSVYNSPLHF.

This sequence joins TRBV11-2 and TRBJ1-2; 7 positions match TRBD1. J was trimmed by 2 bases and V by 5 bases; bases with no gene match: 5. Germline CDR1 is SGHAT and CDR2 is FQNNGV. The CDR3 loop spans 14 amino acids. The CDR3 is CASSRAGGNYGYTF. The DNA of the CDR3 is TGTGCCAGCAGCAGGGCAGGGGGGAACTATGGCTACACCTTC.

The chain recombines TRBV5-8 with TRBJ2-1, with 13 bases identical to TRBD2. Germline lookup yields CDR1 SGHTS and CDR2 YDEGEE. Germline trimming cut 5 bases from V and 8 bases from J; bases unmatched to any gene: 10. The CDR3 runs 16 residues. CDR3 nucleotide sequence: TGTGCCAGCAGTTACCAACTAGCGGGAGGGCCCTATGAGCAGTTCTTC. The encoded protein is CASSYQLAGGPYEQFF.

V usage is TRBV24-1 and J usage is TRBJ2-1, with 12 bases aligning to TRBD2. The CDR3 contains 16 residues. CDR1 is KGHDR, CDR2 SFDVKD, per germline. V trimming: 3 bases; J trimming: 3 bases; junction bases outside the gene matches: 2. The CDR3 DNA is TGTGCCACCAGTGATCGACTAGCGGGAGTCTACAATGAGCAGTTCTTC. Protein: CATSDRLAGVYNEQFF.

The rearrangement links TRBV11-2 to TRBJ2-3; 14 bases are a match to TRBD2. The CDR3 is 16 amino acids. Losses at the gene ends were 3 bases for V and 4 bases for J; bases not matched to a gene: 3. CDR1 SGHAT and CDR2 FQNNGV come from the germline V gene. CDR3 bases: TGTGCCAGCAGCTTCGGACTAGCGGGAGGCTCAGATACGCAGTATTTT. Protein product: CASSFGLAGGSDTQYF.

This chain uses TRBV3-1 (or the pseudogene TRBV3-2) with TRBJ1-2, with a tentative D call TRBD1 (5 bases). Trimming took 6 bases from V and 4 from J, leaving 15 bases between them. Germline-derived CDR1 and CDR2 are LGHDT and YNNKEL (reference sequence). The CDR3 totals 14 residues. The CDR3 coding sequence is TGTGCCAGCAGGCCCGCGGGGGAGGGCTATGGCTACACCTTC. It encodes CASRPAGEGYGYTF.

The V gene is TRBV14, the J gene TRBJ2-7, with 7 bases lining up with TRBD1. There are 15 residues in the CDR3. V shed 4 bases, J shed 3 bases, and the junction held 9 bases outside the gene matches. Germline-derived CDR1 and CDR2 are SGHDN and FVKESK. This CDR3 is CASSLRRDSSYEQYF. The CDR3 DNA sequence: TGTGCCAGCAGCCTCAGACGGGACAGTAGCTACGAGCAGTACTTC.

This clone appeared a few times. The V call is TRBV5-4, the J call TRBJ2-7; maybe TRBD2 (6 bases). The CDR3 runs to 16 residues. V was trimmed by 0 bases and J by 4 bases, leaving 17 bases between them. CDR1 is SGHNT, CDR2 YYREEE, per germline (reference sequence). The CDR3 sequence is CASSLGGSGAYYEQYF. CDR3 DNA sequence: TGTGCCAGCAGCTTGGGTGGTAGCGGAGCTTATTACGAGCAGTACTTC.

The V call is TRBV5-1, the J call TRBJ1-2; TRBD1 might be the D (5 bases). This CDR3 region has 18 residues. Trimming pared 3 bases from V and 5 bases from J, leaving 26 bases between. CDR1 SGHRS and CDR2 YFSETQ come from the germline V gene. The chain's CDR3 is CASSSNLWTGDSGYGYTF. CDR3 DNA: TGCGCCAGCAGCTCAAATCTCTGGACGGGGGACTCTGGGTATGGCTACACCTTC. The full variable domain, with the rest looked up from reference TRBV5-1 and TRBJ1-2, is KAGVTQTPRYLIKTRGQQVTLSCSPISGHRSVSWYQQTPGQGLQFLFEYFSETQRNKGNFPGRFSGRQFSNSRSEMNVSTLELGDSALYLCASSSNLWTGDSGYGYTFGSGTRLTVV.

This chain connects TRBV7-9 to TRBJ1-2; D unclear. The CDR3 is 14 residues long. Trimming cost V 4 bases and J 1 base, with 10 bases left between them. CDR1 and CDR2 (germline): SEHNR, FQNEAQ (reference sequence). The DNA of the CDR3 is TGTGCCAGCAGCTCTAGTCCCGGTAACTATGGCTACACCTTC. Its protein is CASSSSPGNYGYTF.

The chain employs TRBV28 and TRBJ2-3; possibly TRBD2 for D (6 bases). The germline CDR1 and CDR2 sequences are MDHEN and SYDVKM. Trimming cost V 5 bases and J 1 base, with 10 bases left between them. This CDR3 contains 14 residues. The DNA of the CDR3 is TGTGCCAGCAGTCCATCTAGCGGCACAGATACGCAGTATTTT. Amino acids: CASSPSSGTDTQYF.

This clone has more than one count but fewer than ten. In the same sample, other DNA sequences code for this CDR3. This chain links TRBV18 with TRBJ2-7; 7 bases map to TRBD2. This CDR3 spans 14 amino acids. The ends lost 2 bases at V and 0 bases at J; junction bases unmatched: 1. Germline values: CDR1 KGHSH, CDR2 LQKENI. As DNA, the CDR3 is TGTGCCAGCTCACCAGGACTAGTCTCCTACGAGCAGTACTTC. Protein product: CASSPGLVSYEQYF.

CDR3 sequence (DNA): TGTGCCAGCAGCGGTAGCGGAATATACGAGCAGTACTTC. Protein sequence: CASSGSGIYEQYF. V gene TRBV6-2 or TRBV6-3 combines with J gene TRBJ2-7, with D tentatively TRBD2 (6 bases). The CDR3 spans 13 residues. Trimming cost V 6 bases and J 4 bases, with 13 bases left between them. Germline CDR1 reads MNHEY; CDR2 reads SVGEGT.

The chain is built from TRBV27 and TRBJ2-7, with D possibly being TRBD1 (5 bases). This CDR3 spans 14 amino acids. The germline gives CDR1 MNHEY, CDR2 SMNVEV (reference sequence). V was clipped by 3 bases and J by 0 bases, with 9 bases between them. CDR3 sequence (DNA): TGTGCCAGCAGTTTGACAGATATCTCCTACGAGCAGTACTTC. Encoded protein: CASSLTDISYEQYF.

The rearrangement uses TRBV5-1 and TRBJ2-1; 9 bases are a match to TRBD2. V lost 0 bases to trimming and J lost 7 bases; unmatched junction nucleotides: 8. Germline V gene data show CDR1 as SGHRS and CDR2 as YFSETQ. This CDR3 has 16 amino acids. The CDR3 sequence: CASSLDPSGASNEQFF. DNA of the CDR3: TGCGCCAGCAGCTTGGATCCTAGCGGGGCGAGTAATGAGCAGTTCTTC.

This clone has a handful of counts. This chain connects TRBV29-1 to TRBJ1-2, with a tentative D call TRBD1 (6 bases). The CDR3 totals 15 residues. V was cut by 2 bases and J by 5 bases, with 18 bases left in between. Germline loops: CDR1 SQVTM, CDR2 ANQGSEA. CDR3 region: CSVEISGGGGYGYTF. The CDR3 DNA follows: TGCAGCGTTGAAATTTCGGGGGGCGGCGGGTATGGCTACACCTTC. The whole variable domain, remainder taken from reference TRBV29-1 and TRBJ1-2, is SAVISQKPSRDICQRGTSLTIQCQVDSQVTMMFWYRQQPGQSLTLIATANQGSEATYESGFVIDKFPISRPNLTFSTLTVSNMSPEDSSIYLCSVEISGGGGYGYTFGSGTRLTVV.

The CDR3 region is CASSGRRVYSGEQYF. The CDR3 nucleotides read TGTGCCAGCAGTGGGCGCAGGGTTTATAGCGGCGAGCAGTACTTC. The chain links TRBV2 to TRBJ2-7; tentative D call: TRBD2 (6 bases). The CDR3 consists of 15 residues. The V gene's germline CDR1 is SNHLY and CDR2 FYNNEI. Trimming left V 4 bases short and J 6 bases short, with 19 bases between.

The genes are TRBV9 and TRBJ2-2, with a weak D call TRBD2 (5 bases). The CDR3 covers 16 residues. V was pared by 6 bases and J by 4 bases, with 19 bases between. Germline CDR1 and CDR2: SGDLS and YYNGEE. The CDR3 nucleotides read TGTGCCAGCACCCGAGAGGGATGGGTGGGCACCGGGGAGCTGTTTTTT. It translates to CASTREGWVGTGELFF.

J is TRBJ1-1 and V is TRBV5-1; 8 nucleotides line up with TRBD1. Germline CDR1 is SGHRS and CDR2 is YFSETQ. Trimming cost V 4 bases and J 7 bases; bases outside gene matches: 12. The CDR3 is 15 residues long. CDR3 residues: CASSTGETGDGEAFF. CDR3 bases: TGCGCCAGCAGCACTGGGGAGACAGGGGATGGTGAAGCTTTCTTT.

The chain links TRBV5-1 to TRBJ1-3; D is possibly TRBD1 (6 bases). The CDR3 extends over 14 amino acids. Germline V lookup: CDR1 SGHRS, CDR2 YFSETQ. Trimming took off 0 bases at V and 4 bases at J, with 8 bases between the two ends. In nucleotides, the CDR3 is TGCGCCAGCAGCTTGGACAGGGCGGGAAACACCATATATTTT. Translating gives CASSLDRAGNTIYF. Using reference TRBV5-1 and TRBJ1-3 for the parts outside the CDR3, the full variable domain is KAGVTQTPRYLIKTRGQQVTLSCSPISGHRSVSWYQQTPGQGLQFLFEYFSETQRNKGNFPGRFSGRQFSNSRSEMNVSTLELGDSALYLCASSLDRAGNTIYFGEGSWLTVV.

This rearrangement joins TRBV28 to TRBJ2-7; 7 bases are a match to TRBD1. Germline CDR1 and CDR2: MDHEN and SYDVKM. Germline trimming cut 7 bases from V and 1 base from J; bases unmatched to any gene: 4. This CDR3 spans 13 amino acids. DNA of the CDR3: TGTGCCAGCAATCCGGGACAGTCCTACGAGCAGTACTTC. It translates to CASNPGQSYEQYF.

Only one count was recorded for this clone. The V gene is TRBV29-1, the J gene TRBJ2-6; the D gene is possibly TRBD2 (6 bases). The V end was cut by 7 bases, the J end by 2 bases, with 15 bases between. From germline, CDR1 is SQVTM and CDR2 ANQGSEA. The CDR3 contains 15 residues. The CDR3 protein is CSAIPWGAGANVLTF. For the CDR3, the DNA is TGCAGCGCCATCCCGTGGGGGGCTGGGGCCAACGTCCTGACTTTC.

The chain employs TRBV12-3 or TRBV12-4 and TRBJ2-7, with a possible D match to TRBD1 (6 bases). V was shortened by 5 bases and J by 10 bases, with 15 bases between the two germline ends. This CDR3 is built from 12 residues. The CDR3 DNA is TGTGCCAGCAGTCCTCAGGGGTTGGGTCAGTACTTC. Protein: CASSPQGLGQYF.